This TCR beta chain was identified in a study of cytomegalovirus exposure and HLA in healthy donors. Study conclusions and caveats: Presence/absence analysis assumed near-uniform sequencing depth across donors. Among TCR beta chains of equal frequency, HLA-associated ones were more clonally expanded in a later analysis. The study had only CMV serostatus as immune exposure information.

As concerns this clone: Its antigen remains unidentified.

PCR used 60 Vbeta primers and 13 Jbeta primers. How the authors handled the data: About 10 million shared chains were among around 78 million unique TCR beta chains counted in a later analysis. Repertoires were generated with immunoSEQ multiplex PCR, while TCRdb's copy carries only in-frame clones and drops some. V, J and clone size are those of that table, while D and trimming were read from the DNA. The table includes 150,000 to 200,000 clones, over 75% detected once. After removal of 6 bases from V and 6 bases from J, the junction contained 11 bases not matched to a gene. Germline V CDR1 and CDR2: SQVTM, ANQGSEA. The CDR3 loop spans 14 amino acids.

The specimen was PBMCs. The clonotype was recovered from a girl under three years old in good health and CMV-seronegative. The chain is built from TRBV29-1 and TRBJ2-3; TRBD1 matches at 8 bases. CDR3 nucleotide sequence: TGCAGCGTGAAACCCTCGGACAGGGCCGATACGCAGTATTTT. Residues: CSVKPSDRADTQYF.